These 32 T cell receptor beta chains share one sample of origin, sequenced in a study of T cell changes during pregnancy in multiple sclerosis. Repertoires were generated with immunoSEQ multiplex PCR, while TCRdb's copy carries only in-frame clones and drops some. The sample shows about 52,000 clones, around 92% of them seen only once. Here the sequenced sample was CD4+ T cells from peripheral blood mononuclear cells, taken in the third trimester of pregnancy. Every receptor here comes from a female donor with multiple sclerosis, enrolled in a pregnancy study.

The J gene is TRBJ2-3, the V gene TRBV19, with D perhaps TRBD1 (5 bases). The length of the CDR3 is 15 residues. Germline assignment: CDR1 LNHDA and CDR2 SQIVND (reference sequence). The V end lost 5 bases, the J end lost 5 bases, and 17 bases lay between the germline ends. As DNA, the CDR3 is TGTGCCAGTAGTCTAACCTCCCTAGGGGTAGATACGCAGTATTTT. Protein: CASSLTSLGVDTQYF.

This chain links TRBV5-7 with TRBJ1-2; 11 bases match TRBD1. TRBV5-7 is identified as an open reading frame with a role that is uncertain. J lost 3 bases, V lost 4 bases, and 17 bases had no gene match. The CDR3 runs 19 residues. This CDR3 reads CASSLAESGTGGLDYGYTF. The DNA of the CDR3 is TGTGCCAGCAGCCTAGCAGAGAGTGGGACAGGGGGATTAGACTATGGCTACACCTTC.

The CDR3 loop reads CASSPLGPRAGGGTDTQYF. For the CDR3, the DNA is TGTGCCAGCTCACCCCTTGGGCCCCGAGCGGGGGGGGGCACAGATACGCAGTATTTT. The chain employs TRBV18 and TRBJ2-3; the match to TRBD2 covers 10 bases. CDR1 KGHSH and CDR2 LQKENI come from the germline V gene. This CDR3 has 19 amino acids. Trimming cost V 3 bases and J 1 base; bases outside gene matches: 13. Using reference TRBV18 and TRBJ2-3 for the parts outside the CDR3, the full variable domain is NAGVMQNPRHLVRRRGQEARLRCSPMKGHSHVYWYRQLPEEGLKFMVYLQKENIIDESGMPKERFSAEFPKEGPSILRIQQVVRGDSAAYFCASSPLGPRAGGGTDTQYFGPGTRLTVL.

This clone has only one observation. CDR3 nucleotides: TGTGCCAGCAGCTTTTGGGGGCGCGGCTACTATGGCTACACCTTC. Amino acids: CASSFWGRGYYGYTF. This chain joins TRBV5-8 and TRBJ1-2; D is perhaps TRBD1 (6 bases). The V gene's germline CDR1 is SGHTS and CDR2 YDEGEE. Between the trimmed V and J ends, which lost 2 bases and 3 bases, there was a span of 14 bases. The CDR3 sequence is 15 residues long.

V and J are TRBV6-5 and TRBJ2-5; 10 nucleotides match TRBD1. V dropped 2 bases and J dropped 5; count of bases not matched to a gene: 5. This CDR3 has 15 residues. The germline CDR1 and CDR2 sequences are MNHEY and SVGAGI. The CDR3 coding sequence is TGTGCCAGCAGTTACGGGACAGGGGCTCGGGAGACCCAGTACTTC. Translation gives CASSYGTGARETQYF.

This sequence joins TRBV5-4 and TRBJ2-3; D is uncertain. The CDR3 covers 12 residues. Trimming cost V 0 bases and J 4 bases, with 3 bases left between them. Looked up from germline, CDR1 is SGHNT and CDR2 is YYREEE (reference sequence). CDR3 bases: TGTGCCAGCAGCTTGGTCGCAGATACGCAGTATTTT. It translates to CASSLVADTQYF.

CDR3 loop: CASTERGGPRSGYTF. CDR3 nucleotides: TGTGCCAGTACGGAGCGCGGGGGACCAAGGTCTGGCTACACCTTC. The chain has TRBV19 and TRBJ1-2; maybe TRBD1 (5 bases). Germline CDR1 LNHDA, CDR2 SQIVND (reference sequence). V was trimmed by 7 bases and J by 7 bases, leaving 22 bases between them. This CDR3 region has 15 residues.

The gene calls are TRBV9 and TRBJ1-2; D gene uncertain. Trimming took 3 bases from V and 4 from J, leaving 13 bases between them. This CDR3 spans 14 amino acids. CDR1 and CDR2 (germline): SGDLS, YYNGEE. CDR3 region: CASSGAGRSYGYTF. CDR3 sequence (DNA): TGTGCCAGCAGCGGGGCCGGGAGGAGCTATGGCTACACCTTC.

The chain recombines TRBV6-1 with TRBJ2-7; tentative D call: TRBD1 (5 bases). With 5 bases removed from V and 4 bases from J, the gap between germline ends came to 12 bases. The CDR3 length is 13 residues. Looked up from germline, CDR1 is MNHNS and CDR2 is SASEGT. The CDR3 is CASSRGPLYEQYF. The CDR3 nucleotides are TGTGCCAGCAGTAGGGGCCCCCTATACGAGCAGTACTTC.

The V gene is TRBV7-2, the J gene TRBJ2-7; TRBD2 matches 8 bases. V shed 5 bases, J shed 5 bases, and the junction held 8 bases outside the gene matches. The CDR3 consists of 14 residues. Germline assignment: CDR1 SGHTA and CDR2 FQGNSA. As DNA, the CDR3 is TGTGCCAGCAGCAGCGACCCGGGGGGGCACGAGCAGTACTTC. Its translation: CASSSDPGGHEQYF.

V and J are TRBV7-3 and TRBJ2-6; weak D call: TRBD1 (6 bases). The CDR3 runs 17 residues. Germline CDR1 and CDR2: SGHTA and FQGTGA. V lost 5 bases and J 2 bases, leaving 16 bases between the germline ends. DNA for the CDR3: TGTGCCAGCAGCCGCAGGGGATCGGCCCCTGGGGCCAACGTCCTGACTTTC. Translated, it gives CASSRRGSAPGANVLTF. Full variable domain (outside the CDR3, taken from reference TRBV7-3 and TRBJ2-6): GAGVSQTPSNKVTEKGKYVELRCDPISGHTALYWYRQSLGQGPEFLIYFQGTGAADDSGLPNDRFFAVRPEGSVSTLKIQRTERGDSAVYLCASSRRGSAPGANVLTFGAGSRLTVL.

This CDR3 is CASTEGLAGGIRYEQYF. The CDR3 nucleotides read TGTGCCAGCACCGAAGGACTAGCGGGGGGAATACGCTACGAGCAGTACTTC. The J gene is TRBJ2-7, the V gene TRBV7-6, with TRBD2 matching over 14 bases. The CDR3 is 17 residues long. J gave up 3 bases and V 7 bases, and 11 bases lay outside the gene matches. Germline CDR1 is SGHVS and CDR2 is FNYEAQ.

The chain employs TRBV6-5 and TRBJ1-1; TRBD1 might be the D (6 bases). Trimming took off 6 bases at V and 1 base at J, with 9 bases between the two ends. The germline CDR1 and CDR2 sequences are MNHEY and SVGAGI. The CDR3 spans 13 residues. The CDR3 sequence is CASRKQGNTEAFF. CDR3 sequence (DNA): TGTGCCAGCAGGAAACAGGGGAACACTGAAGCTTTCTTT.

The rearrangement uses TRBV7-9 and TRBJ1-6; 9 bases are shared with TRBD1. The CDR3 has 15 residues. The V gene's germline CDR1 is SEHNR and CDR2 FQNEAQ (reference sequence). J was trimmed by 5 bases and V by 5 bases; bases with no gene match: 4. The CDR3 sequence is CASSTWTGDNSPLHF. CDR3 in DNA: TGTGCCAGCAGCACGTGGACAGGGGATAATTCACCCCTCCACTTT.

The V call is TRBV2, the J call TRBJ1-2; TRBD1 aligns across 11 bases. Losses at the gene ends were 8 bases for V and 0 bases for J; bases not matched to a gene: 8. This CDR3 has 16 residues. Germline V gives CDR1 SNHLY, CDR2 FYNNEI. CDR3 in amino acids: CASRGQGESSNYGYTF. CDR3 sequence (DNA): TGTGCCAGCCGGGGACAGGGGGAATCTTCTAACTATGGCTACACCTTC.

CDR3 sequence: CASSTLQGETQYF. The CDR3 DNA follows: TGCGCCAGCAGCACCCTACAGGGGGAGACCCAGTACTTC. The chain recombines TRBV5-1 with TRBJ2-5; 7 bases are shared with TRBD1. The CDR3 is 13 residues long. V was clipped by 4 bases and J by 5 bases; unmatched bases: 5. In germline, CDR1 is SGHRS, CDR2 YFSETQ.

This chain connects TRBV30 to TRBJ1-6, with no clear D. V was clipped by 3 bases and J by 5 bases, with 5 bases between them. Germline V gene data show CDR1 as GTSNPN and CDR2 as SVGIG (reference sequence). The CDR3 is made up of 12 amino acids. The CDR3 DNA sequence: TGTGCCTGGAGGAGGGATAATTCACCCCTCCACTTT. Protein: CAWRRDNSPLHF.

This clone was observed a single time. The V call is TRBV11-2, the J call TRBJ1-6, with 9 bases fitting TRBD1. The CDR3 length is 16 residues. CDR1 is SGHAT, CDR2 FQNNGV, per germline. V dropped 5 bases and J dropped 14; count of bases not matched to a gene: 16. The CDR3 nucleotides are TGTGCCAGCAGCCCGTGGGGACAGGGAGTAGGCAGGGCCCTCCACTTT. Encoded protein: CASSPWGQGVGRALHF. Supplemented by reference TRBV11-2 and TRBJ1-6, the full variable domain reads EAGVAQSPRYKIIEKRQSVAFWCNPISGHATLYWYQQILGQGPKLLIQFQNNGVVDDSQLPKDRFSAERLKGVDSTLKIQPAKLEDSAVYLCASSPWGQGVGRALHFGNGTRLTVT.

This chain links TRBV27 with TRBJ2-7; D is possibly TRBD1 (6 bases). Germline loops: CDR1 MNHEY, CDR2 SMNVEV (reference sequence). This CDR3 contains 15 residues. Deletions cut 5 bases from V and 4 bases from J, with 18 bases between. This CDR3 reads CASSITGPPSYEQYF. CDR3 coding DNA: TGTGCCAGCAGTATTACAGGGCCTCCCAGTTACGAGCAGTACTTC.

This chain uses TRBV4-3 with TRBJ2-5; 11 nucleotides line up with TRBD2. V was pared by 0 bases and J by 5 bases, with 8 bases of the junction left unmatched. Germline-derived CDR1 and CDR2 are LGHNA and YSLEER. CDR3 size: 17 residues. The CDR3 bases are TGCGCCAGCAGCCAAGATAGGAGTAGCGGGGGGGCGGAGACCCAGTACTTC. Translation gives CASSQDRSSGGAETQYF.

V and J are TRBV29-1 and TRBJ2-2, with 11 nucleotides matching TRBD2. CDR3 size: 17 residues. The V gene end was trimmed by 2 bases and the J gene end by 1 base; junction bases not matched to a gene: 6. CDR1 and CDR2 (germline): SQVTM, ANQGSEA. The CDR3 nucleotides are TGCAGCGTTGAATGGCTAGCGGGGGGCCAGAACACCGGGGAGCTGTTTTTT. Encoded protein: CSVEWLAGGQNTGELFF.

The chain is built from TRBV11-2 and TRBJ2-7, with TRBD1 matching 8 bases. The CDR3 is 18 residues long. Germline lookup yields CDR1 SGHAT and CDR2 FQNNGV. Trimming removed 4 bases from V and 0 bases from J; junction bases left unmatched: 14. Here the CDR3 reads CASSSTAGTGKSSYEQYF. For the CDR3, the DNA is TGTGCCAGCAGCTCAACCGCCGGGACAGGCAAAAGCTCCTACGAGCAGTACTTC.

The genes are TRBV9 and TRBJ2-5; weak D call: TRBD2 (5 bases). This CDR3 spans 15 amino acids. Trimming removed 0 bases from V and 5 bases from J, with 14 bases in between. Germline CDR1 reads SGDLS; CDR2 reads YYNGEE. DNA of the CDR3: TGTGCCAGCAGCGTAGAAGGACTCTGGAGGGAGACCCAGTACTTC. It specifies CASSVEGLWRETQYF.

V is TRBV2 and J is TRBJ2-3, with unresolved D. Germline V gene lookup returns CDR1 SNHLY and CDR2 FYNNEI. Deletions cut 3 bases from V and 1 base from J, with 5 bases between. CDR3 length: 13 amino acids. The CDR3 DNA is TGTGCCAGCAGTGAGGAGCGCACAGATACGCAGTATTTT. Its translation is CASSEERTDTQYF.

This sequence joins TRBV30 and TRBJ1-5; no definite D call. Germline V CDR1 and CDR2: GTSNPN, SVGIG (reference sequence). The CDR3 has 13 residues. Trimming took 3 bases from V and 5 from J, leaving 11 bases between them. The DNA for the CDR3 is TGTGCCTGGAGCTCGAGGGTGGATCAGCCCCAGCATTTT. It translates to CAWSSRVDQPQHF.

This clone was found once. The V and J genes are TRBV11-3 and TRBJ2-7; TRBD2 is a possible D gene (5 bases). The germline V and J ends were trimmed by 1 base and 7 bases, with 11 bases remaining between them. CDR3 length: 13 residues. In germline, CDR1 is SGHNT, CDR2 YENEEA. CDR3 sequence: CASSLVRGGEQYF. The CDR3 nucleotides read TGTGCCAGCAGCTTAGTCAGAGGCGGGGAGCAGTACTTC.

The rearrangement uses TRBV11-2 and TRBJ2-2; D might be TRBD1 (6 bases). This CDR3 spans 15 amino acids. With 5 bases removed from V and 4 bases from J, the gap between germline ends came to 14 bases. Germline V gene sequence: CDR1 SGHAT, CDR2 FQNNGV. The CDR3 reads CASSGSGASTGELFF. The CDR3 nucleotides read TGTGCCAGCAGCGGATCAGGGGCGTCCACCGGGGAGCTGTTTTTT.

V and J are TRBV15 and TRBJ2-3; no definite D call. The V gene's germline CDR1 is LNHNV and CDR2 YYDKDF (reference sequence). Trimming took 0 bases from V and 5 from J, leaving 15 bases between them. This CDR3 has 16 amino acids. The CDR3 region has the DNA TGTGCCACCAGCAGAGATCGACAATCCCGCCTAGATACGCAGTATTTT. Protein sequence: CATSRDRQSRLDTQYF.

This sequence joins TRBV4-1 and TRBJ1-5, with no clear D. The V and J ends lost 0 bases and 6 bases respectively, with 9 bases between them. CDR1 and CDR2 (germline): MGHRA, YSYEKL. CDR3 size: 14 residues. The CDR3 DNA sequence: TGCGCCAGCAGCCAAGAAGCCGCACTTCAGCCCCAGCATTTT. This encodes CASSQEAALQPQHF.

The chain carries TRBV27 and TRBJ2-3; D might be TRBD2 (5 bases). CDR3 length equals 14 residues. Trimming cost V 2 bases and J 0 bases, with 6 bases left between them. Germline CDR1 is MNHEY and CDR2 is SMNVEV (reference sequence). CDR3: CASSLSGSTDTQYF. CDR3 DNA sequence: TGTGCCAGCAGTTTAAGCGGTAGCACAGATACGCAGTATTTT.

The chain is built from TRBV4-1 and TRBJ1-2; TRBD1 might be the D (6 bases). Trimming removed 3 bases from V and 0 bases from J, with 14 bases in between. The CDR3 runs to 16 residues. Germline CDR1 reads MGHRA; CDR2 reads YSYEKL. CDR3 in amino acids: CASSHVRGGANYGYTF. The CDR3 DNA is TGCGCCAGCAGCCACGTTCGAGGGGGAGCTAACTATGGCTACACCTTC.

The CDR3 sequence is CASSRERGAGDQETQYF. CDR3 DNA: TGTGCCAGCAGCCGGGAGAGGGGAGCGGGGGATCAAGAGACCCAGTACTTC. The chain uses TRBV5-4 and TRBJ2-5; 8 positions match TRBD2. The CDR3 extends over 17 amino acids. Germline CDR1 reads SGHNT; CDR2 reads YYREEE (reference sequence). With V trimmed by 4 bases and J by 2 bases, 13 bases remained unmatched.